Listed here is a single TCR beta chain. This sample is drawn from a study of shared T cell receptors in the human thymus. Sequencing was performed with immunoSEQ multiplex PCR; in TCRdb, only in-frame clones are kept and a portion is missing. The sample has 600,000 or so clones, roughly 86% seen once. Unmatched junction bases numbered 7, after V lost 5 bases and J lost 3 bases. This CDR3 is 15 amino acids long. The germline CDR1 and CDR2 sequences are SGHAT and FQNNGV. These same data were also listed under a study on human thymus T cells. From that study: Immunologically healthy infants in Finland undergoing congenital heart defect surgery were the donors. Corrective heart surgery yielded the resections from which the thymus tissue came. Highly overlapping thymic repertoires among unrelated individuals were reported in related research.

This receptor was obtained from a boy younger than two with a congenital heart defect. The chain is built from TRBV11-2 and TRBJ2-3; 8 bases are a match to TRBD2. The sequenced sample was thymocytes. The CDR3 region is CASSPRGGATDTQYF. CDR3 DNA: TGTGCCAGCAGCCCACGGGGGGGGGCGACAGATACGCAGTATTTT. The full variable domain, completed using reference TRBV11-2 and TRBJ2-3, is EAGVAQSPRYKIIEKRQSVAFWCNPISGHATLYWYQQILGQGPKLLIQFQNNGVVDDSQLPKDRFSAERLKGVDSTLKIQPAKLEDSAVYLCASSPRGGATDTQYFGPGTRLTVL.